Reported below is one T cell receptor (beta chain). Its antigen remains unknown. This specimen belongs to a study of shared clonotypes between healthy human individuals. Study-level points and caveats: Exclusively blood specimens were collected; tissue repertoires likely differ.

Healthy adults negative for HIV, lacking recent acute infections or vaccinations, served as donors. The run depth of the assay was deep. The repertoire was sequenced with immunoSEQ multiplex PCR; TCRdb's copy has only in-frame clones and lacks some. The sample holds some 470,000 clones; about three quarters are singletons and the top ten take 13%. In germline, CDR1 is ENHRY, CDR2 SYGVKD. The CDR3 is 15 amino acids. The J segment lost 6 bases and the V segment lost 5 bases, leaving 10 bases of the junction unmatched. The chain uses TRBV10-3 and TRBJ2-7, with TRBD1 matching over 10 bases. What was sequenced was PBMCs. The sequence derives from a woman in her forties in good health. Some clones in this sample may be carry-over from other donors' samples. CDR3 protein: CAISPSGTGAGEQYF. The CDR3 nucleotides are TGTGCCATCAGTCCCTCCGGGACAGGGGCTGGCGAGCAGTACTTC.